These 26 T cell receptor beta chains were all obtained from the same sample, sequenced in a study of control samples from healthy donors and cancer patients. TCRdb's table, derived via immunoSEQ multiplex PCR, lists solely in-frame clones and lacks some. This repertoire shows over 150,000 clones, about 93% found once; its top ten account for more than 1.4%. The sequencing input was blood. These receptors were taken from a man aged 18 to 29 in good health.

This chain joins TRBV9 and TRBJ1-6, with D uncertain. The CDR3 sequence is 15 residues long. Germline V gene lookup returns CDR1 SGDLS and CDR2 YYNGEE. V lost 3 bases and J 7 bases, leaving 14 bases between the germline ends. The CDR3 DNA sequence: TGTGCCAGCAGCGGCGGGCGAGAGCCGAATTCACCCCTCCACTTT. Amino acids: CASSGGREPNSPLHF.

The CDR3: CASSYVQGAIIETQYF. The CDR3 nucleotides read TGTGCCAGCAGTTACGTACAGGGGGCAATAATAGAGACCCAGTACTTC. V usage is TRBV6-2 or TRBV6-3 and J usage is TRBJ2-5; 9 bases line up with TRBD1. V dropped 2 bases and J dropped 4; count of bases not matched to a gene: 8. Germline assignment: CDR1 MNHEY and CDR2 SVGEGT. The CDR3 has 16 amino acids.

V usage is TRBV30 and J usage is TRBJ1-2; a weak D match, TRBD1 (6 bases). V shed 0 bases and J shed 8 bases, with 13 bases lying between them. Germline V gene sequence: CDR1 GTSNPN, CDR2 SVGIG (reference sequence). The CDR3 is made up of 13 amino acids. CDR3 in DNA: TGTGCCTGGAGTGTACTGGGTCAGGGGGGCTACACCTTC. Translation gives CAWSVLGQGGYTF. The whole variable domain, filled in from reference TRBV30 and TRBJ1-2, reads SQTIHQWPATLVQPVGSPLSLECTVEGTSNPNLYWYRQAAGRGLQLLFYSVGIGQISSEVPQNLSASRPQDRQFILSSKKLLLSDSGFYLCAWSVLGQGGYTFGSGTRLTVV.

The chain is built from TRBV23-1 and TRBJ1-5; the D is unclear. TRBV23-1 is an open reading frame whose function is uncertain. The germline V and J ends were trimmed by 4 bases and 4 bases, with 8 bases remaining between them. The CDR3 totals 13 residues. CDR3 nucleotide sequence: TGCGCCAGCAGTCGAGGAATTAATCAGCCCCAGCATTTT. It translates to CASSRGINQPQHF.

V is TRBV28 and J is TRBJ2-1; D gene ambiguous. Germline CDR1 reads MDHEN; CDR2 reads SYDVKM. Deletions cut 2 bases from V and 8 bases from J, with 7 bases between. The CDR3 is 12 residues long. The CDR3 reads CASSLLYDEQFF. In nucleotides, the CDR3 is TGTGCCAGCAGTTTACTGTACGATGAGCAGTTCTTC.

The chain carries TRBV2 and TRBJ1-5, with D perhaps matching TRBD1 (6 bases). V lost 0 bases, J lost 2 bases, and 14 bases lay in between. CDR3 size: 17 residues. Per the germline V gene, CDR1 is SNHLY and CDR2 is FYNNEI. The CDR3 bases are TGTGCCAGCAGTGAAGCGAGTAGGGGGGTTGGCAATCAGCCCCAGCATTTT. Its protein is CASSEASRGVGNQPQHF.

CDR3 region: CASFTGGRSGELFF. CDR3 nucleotides: TGCGCCAGCTTTACAGGGGGCCGTTCCGGGGAGCTGTTTTTT. The rearrangement links TRBV5-1 to TRBJ2-2; TRBD1 agrees at 9 bases. Unmatched junction bases numbered 7, after V lost 7 bases and J lost 6 bases. The CDR3 length is 14 residues. Germline values: CDR1 SGHRS, CDR2 YFSETQ.

The CDR3, as DNA: TGTGCCAGCAGTGTTCATTCGCCGGGACAGACCTACGAGCAGTACTTC. The encoded protein is CASSVHSPGQTYEQYF. The chain joins TRBV6-1 to TRBJ2-7; the match to TRBD1 covers 7 bases. The V gene end was trimmed by 4 bases and the J gene end by 2 bases; junction bases not matched to a gene: 11. This CDR3 has 16 residues. Per the germline V gene, CDR1 is MNHNS and CDR2 is SASEGT.

This clone was counted a single time. The chain recombines TRBV21-1 with TRBJ1-1; the tabulated D call, TRBD1, remains unverified against the DNA. TRBV21-1 is a known pseudogene. CDR3 length: 15 residues. DNA of the CDR3: TGTGCCAGCAGCAAAGAGACAGGCCGGATCACTGAAGCTTTCTTT. It encodes CASSKETGRITEAFF.

This clone has just one count. The V call is TRBV9, the J call TRBJ2-2; TRBD2 agrees at 10 bases. CDR3 size: 17 residues. J gave up 0 bases and V 1 base, and 3 bases lay outside the gene matches. In germline, CDR1 is SGDLS, CDR2 YYNGEE. Here the CDR3 reads CASSVTGTSANTGELFF. As DNA, the CDR3 is TGTGCCAGCAGCGTAACAGGGACTAGCGCGAACACCGGGGAGCTGTTTTTT.

The V call is TRBV7-8, the J call TRBJ2-7, with TRBD2 identical over 9 bases. The junction had 13 bases not matched to a gene; V was cut back by 5 bases and J by 5 bases. This CDR3 contains 16 residues. Germline-derived CDR1 and CDR2 are SGHVS and FQNEAQ. As DNA, the CDR3 is TGTGCCAGCAGCCCCTTAAAGCGGGGGGCCCTCGACGAGCAGTACTTC. This translates into CASSPLKRGALDEQYF.

This chain joins TRBV5-1 and TRBJ1-1; 8 bases are a match to TRBD1. V gave up 4 bases and J gave up 1 base; unmatched junction bases: 6. The germline gives CDR1 SGHRS, CDR2 YFSETQ. This CDR3 comprises 15 residues. This chain's CDR3 is CASSIKQGENTEAFF. In nucleotides, the CDR3 is TGCGCCAGCAGCATTAAACAGGGGGAGAACACTGAAGCTTTCTTT.

Points on this clone: The junction does not match germline at one end; this may be a read error. The chain links TRBV10-3 to TRBJ1-3, with a tentative D call TRBD1 (6 bases). Germline CDR1 and CDR2: ENHRY and SYGVKD. The CDR3 is 16 residues long. In DNA form, the CDR3 reads TGTGCCATAAGTGCGATAGGGGGATTCACTGGAAACACCATATATTTT. Translated, it gives CAISAIGGFTGNTIYF.

The V and J genes are TRBV9 and TRBJ2-2; D is possibly TRBD1 (6 bases). V shed 1 base and J shed 7 bases, with 17 bases lying between them. This CDR3 region has 16 residues. The germline V gene has CDR1 SGDLS and CDR2 YYNGEE. The DNA for the CDR3 is TGTGCCAGCAGCGTACTCCGGGACAATCCCTACGGGGAGCTGTTTTTT. It yields the protein CASSVLRDNPYGELFF.

The V and J genes are TRBV6-5 and TRBJ1-2; a weak D match, TRBD1 (6 bases). CDR1 is MNHEY, CDR2 SVGAGI, per germline. This CDR3 comprises 14 residues. The germline V and J ends were trimmed by 10 bases and 6 bases, with 21 bases remaining between them. CDR3 amino acids: CATRGWRDTNGYTF. The DNA of the CDR3 is TGTGCCACCCGGGGGTGGCGGGACACAAATGGCTACACCTTC.

This rearrangement joins TRBV5-1 to TRBJ1-6; no definite D call. The CDR3 has 17 amino acids. CDR1 is SGHRS, CDR2 YFSETQ, per germline. Trimming removed 0 bases from V and 0 bases from J, with 10 bases in between. The CDR3 region has the DNA TGCGCCAGCAGCTTGGACGGCATCAACTCCTATAATTCACCCCTCCACTTT. This codes for CASSLDGINSYNSPLHF.

The chain joins TRBV10-3 to TRBJ2-7; 7 bases are a match to TRBD2. V trimming: 6 bases; J trimming: 5 bases; junction bases outside the gene matches: 7. Per the germline V gene, CDR1 is ENHRY and CDR2 is SYGVKD. CDR3 size: 13 residues. In DNA form, the CDR3 reads TGTGCCATCAGCGGCGCCGGGGGGAACGAGCAGTACTTC. Translated: CAISGAGGNEQYF.

The genes are TRBV11-2 and TRBJ2-5; D might be TRBD2 (5 bases). The V end lost 0 bases, the J end lost 5 bases, and 10 bases lay between the germline ends. Germline V lookup: CDR1 SGHAT, CDR2 FQNNGV. CDR3 length equals 14 residues. CDR3 region: CASSLDRGRETQYF. CDR3 in DNA: TGTGCCAGCAGCTTAGATCGGGGTCGGGAGACCCAGTACTTC.

V gene TRBV18 combines with J gene TRBJ2-3; 11 nucleotides align to TRBD1. With V trimmed by 2 bases and J by 3 bases, 10 bases remained unmatched. From germline, CDR1 is KGHSH and CDR2 LQKENI. The CDR3 contains 18 residues. CDR3 DNA sequence: TGTGCCAGCTCACCATTTCCCGGACAGGGGGCTTTGACAGATACGCAGTATTTT. Its protein product is CASSPFPGQGALTDTQYF.

The chain recombines TRBV7-9 with TRBJ2-7; TRBD2 matches at 8 bases. V lost 8 bases, J lost 0 bases, and 6 bases stayed unmatched. The CDR3 loop spans 14 amino acids. The germline V gene encodes CDR1 SEHNR and CDR2 FQNEAQ (reference sequence). CDR3 amino acids: CASAGGYLSYEQYF. The DNA for the CDR3 is TGTGCCAGCGCGGGGGGCTACCTCTCCTACGAGCAGTACTTC. The variable domain in full, completed from reference TRBV7-9 and TRBJ2-7, reads DTGVSQNPRHKITKRGQNVTFRCDPISEHNRLYWYRQTLGQGPEFLTYFQNEAQLEKSRLLSDRFSAERPKGSFSTLEIQRTEQGDSAMYLCASAGGYLSYEQYFGPGTRLTVT.

This clone was observed a single time. The rearrangement joins TRBV27 to TRBJ2-3; tentative D call: TRBD1 (5 bases). Germline V gives CDR1 MNHEY, CDR2 SMNVEV (reference sequence). The V end lost 4 bases, the J end lost 2 bases, and 7 bases lay between the germline ends. The CDR3 runs to 13 residues. The CDR3 DNA reads TGTGCCAGCAGTTCGACAGCCACAGATACGCAGTATTTT. Its translation is CASSSTATDTQYF.

The chain has TRBV24-1 and TRBJ2-2; TRBD2 matches 7 bases. V dropped 7 bases and J dropped 0; count of bases not matched to a gene: 7. The CDR3 contains 16 residues. Germline values: CDR1 KGHDR, CDR2 SFDVKD. The CDR3: CATSPAGSPNTGELFF. CDR3 DNA: TGTGCCACCAGCCCAGCGGGGAGCCCGAACACCGGGGAGCTGTTTTTT.

A single count supports this clone. The CDR3 region has the DNA TGTGCCACCAGTGTTCTTGTGAAAAATCAGCCCCAGCATTTT. Translation: CATSVLVKNQPQHF. This chain connects TRBV24-1 to TRBJ1-5; D gene uncertain. The CDR3 is made up of 14 amino acids. V was trimmed by 5 bases and J by 4 bases, leaving 11 bases between them. Germline values: CDR1 KGHDR, CDR2 SFDVKD.

This sequence joins TRBV27 and TRBJ2-7, with TRBD2 identical over 7 bases. Trimming cost V 5 bases and J 1 base; bases outside gene matches: 5. Germline CDR1 and CDR2: MNHEY and SMNVEV (reference sequence). This CDR3 contains 14 residues. CDR3 sequence: CASSPAGQSYEQYF. CDR3 coding DNA: TGTGCCAGCAGTCCAGCGGGGCAATCCTACGAGCAGTACTTC.

The V gene is TRBV4-2, the J gene TRBJ2-2; D is ambiguous. The CDR3 runs to 16 residues. Per germline, CDR1 LGHNA and CDR2 YNFKEQ. Trimming removed 1 base at V and 4 bases at J, with 13 bases between. The CDR3 DNA follows: TGTGCCAGCAGCCAAGGGGGTCTCAGTCCCACCGGGGAGCTGTTTTTT. Encoded protein: CASSQGGLSPTGELFF.

The chain is built from TRBV28 and TRBJ2-7; D not certain. The CDR3 is made up of 13 amino acids. CDR1 is MDHEN, CDR2 SYDVKM, per germline. Trimming removed 2 bases from V and 0 bases from J, with 5 bases in between. CDR3: CASSLPLSYEQYF. The CDR3 DNA reads TGTGCCAGCAGTTTACCCCTCTCCTACGAGCAGTACTTC. Using reference TRBV28 and TRBJ2-7 for the parts outside the CDR3, the full variable domain is DVKVTQSSRYLVKRTGEKVFLECVQDMDHENMFWYRQDPGLGLRLIYFSYDVKMKEKGDIPEGYSVSREKKERFSLILESASTNQTSMYLCASSLPLSYEQYFGPGTRLTVT.